The TCR beta chain under discussion was sequenced for a study of blood T cell repertoires in COVID-19. Looking at the study overall: There were acute and convalescent COVID-19 samples, and they came from the United States, Italy and Spain.

Measured with immunoSEQ multiplex PCR; TCRdb has only the in-frame clones, and not every one. The data show around 220,000 clones, approximately 82% seen once. This receptor was taken from an elderly woman with active or convalescent COVID-19. Material for sequencing was peripheral blood.

The CDR3 reads CASSGTTGTRGGYTF. The CDR3 DNA sequence: TGTGCCAGCAGCGGGACTACCGGGACAAGGGGTGGCTACACCTTC. V gene TRBV7-2 combines with J gene TRBJ1-2, with TRBD1 as a possible D gene (6 bases). The CDR3 spans 15 residues. Trimming left V 5 bases short and J 7 bases short, with 20 bases between. Germline CDR1 is SGHTA and CDR2 is FQGNSA.